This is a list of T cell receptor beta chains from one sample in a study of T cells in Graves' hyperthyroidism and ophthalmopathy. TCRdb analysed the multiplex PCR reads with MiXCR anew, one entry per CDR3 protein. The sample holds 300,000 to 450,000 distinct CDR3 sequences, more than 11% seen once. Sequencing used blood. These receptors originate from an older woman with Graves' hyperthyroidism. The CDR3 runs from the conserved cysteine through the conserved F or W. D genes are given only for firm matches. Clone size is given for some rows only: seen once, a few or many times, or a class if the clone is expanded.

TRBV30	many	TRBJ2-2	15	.	CAWRWLERNTGELFF	TGTGCCTGGAGATGGTTGGAAAGGAACACCGGGGAGCTGTTTTTT
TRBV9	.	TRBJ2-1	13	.	CASSSPPSIEQFF	TGTGCCAGCAGCTCCCCCCCTTCCATTGAGCAGTTCTTC
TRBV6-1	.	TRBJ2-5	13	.	CASRVTGGETQYF	TGTGCCAGCAGGGTTACAGGAGGAGAGACCCAGTACTTC
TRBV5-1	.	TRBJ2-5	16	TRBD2	CASSRTSGGGQETQYF	TGCGCCAGCAGCCGGACTAGCGGGGGAGGTCAAGAGACCCAGTACTTC
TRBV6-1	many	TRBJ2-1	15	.	CASSADWGSYNEQFF	TGTGCCAGCAGCGCTGACTGGGGCTCCTACAATGAGCAGTTCTTC
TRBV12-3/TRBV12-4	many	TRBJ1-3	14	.	CASRSGGGGNTIYF	TGTGCCAGCAGGTCGGGGGGGGGAGGAAACACCATATATTTT
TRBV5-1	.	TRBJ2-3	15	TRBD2	CASNGAGGPGDTQYF	TGCGCCAGCAATGGAGCGGGAGGGCCGGGCGATACGCAGTATTTT
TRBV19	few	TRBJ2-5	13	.	CASSSLGAETQYF	TGTGCCAGTAGTAGTCTGGGCGCGGAGACCCAGTACTTC
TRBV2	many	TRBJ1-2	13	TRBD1	CASQLGQDYGYTF	TGTGCCAGCCAGCTAGGACAGGACTATGGCTACACCTTC
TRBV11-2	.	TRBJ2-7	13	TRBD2	CASGRATSHEQYF	TGTGCCAGCGGGAGGGCCACCTCCCACGAGCAGTACTTC
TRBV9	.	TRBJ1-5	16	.	CASSAGTSQESQPQHF	TGTGCCAGCAGCGCGGGGACCTCTCAAGAAAGCCAGCCCCAGCATTTT
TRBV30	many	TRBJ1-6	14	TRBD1	CAWSRGLENSPLHF	TGTGCCTGGAGCAGGGGGTTAGAGAATTCACCCCTCCACTTT
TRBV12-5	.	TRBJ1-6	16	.	CASGLSGGTYNSPLHF	TGTGCTAGTGGTTTGAGCGGCGGGACCTATAATTCACCCCTCCACTTT
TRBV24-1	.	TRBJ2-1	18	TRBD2	CATSDSGGGAGVYNEQFF	TGTGCCACCAGTGATTCAGGAGGCGGAGCGGGAGTCTACAATGAGCAGTTCTTC
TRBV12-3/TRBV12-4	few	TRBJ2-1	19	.	CASSLVSTSVGASYNEQFF	TGTGCCAGCAGTTTAGTGAGCACGAGTGTGGGGGCCTCCTACAATGAGCAGTTCTTC
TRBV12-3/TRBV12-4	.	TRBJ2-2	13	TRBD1	CASSQGAAGELFF	TGTGCCAGCAGCCAGGGGGCGGCCGGGGAGCTGTTTTTT
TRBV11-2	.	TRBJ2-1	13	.	CASSLDRDSQQFF	TGTGCCAGCAGCTTAGATCGGGACTCCCAGCAGTTCTTC
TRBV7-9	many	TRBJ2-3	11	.	CASSPDPTQYF	TGTGCCAGCAGCCCAGACCCTACGCAGTATTTT
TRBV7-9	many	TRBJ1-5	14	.	CASSLAGYNQPQHF	TGTGCCAGCAGCTTAGCGGGGTATAATCAGCCCCAGCATTTT
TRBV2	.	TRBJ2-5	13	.	CASSDGYEETQYF	TGTGCCAGCAGTGATGGATATGAAGAGACCCAGTACTTC
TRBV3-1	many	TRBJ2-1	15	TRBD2	CASTNLAGQINEQFF	TGTGCCAGCACCAATTTAGCGGGACAAATCAATGAGCAGTTCTTC
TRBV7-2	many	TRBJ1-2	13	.	CASSSTGPYGYTF	TGTGCCAGCAGCTCGACAGGACCCTATGGCTACACCTTC
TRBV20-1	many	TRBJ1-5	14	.	CSAGGRLGNQPQHF	TGCAGTGCTGGGGGAAGGCTCGGCAATCAGCCCCAGCATTTT
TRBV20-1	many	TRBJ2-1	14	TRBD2	CSASRAGPYNEQFF	TGCAGTGCTAGCAGAGCGGGACCCTACAATGAGCAGTTCTTC
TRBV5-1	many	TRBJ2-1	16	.	CASSLVPGPSYNEQFF	TGCGCCAGCAGCTTGGTTCCGGGACCCTCCTACAATGAGCAGTTCTTC
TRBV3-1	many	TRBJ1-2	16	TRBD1	CASSQGLQGQDYGYTF	TGTGCCAGCAGCCAAGGACTACAGGGGCAAGACTATGGCTACACCTTC
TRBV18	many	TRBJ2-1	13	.	CASSPRTDNEQFF	TGTGCCAGCTCACCACGGACAGACAATGAGCAGTTCTTC
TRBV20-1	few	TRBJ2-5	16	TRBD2	CSASGFLAGVQETQYF	TGCAGTGCTAGTGGATTCCTAGCGGGAGTTCAGGAGACCCAGTACTTC